This T cell receptor (beta chain) was captured by sequencing in a study of cytomegalovirus exposure and HLA in healthy donors. PCR was performed using 60 Vbeta and 13 Jbeta primers. Generated by immunoSEQ multiplex PCR, the TCRdb table keeps only in-frame clones and is missing some. This repertoire shows some 180,000 clones, over 65% found once; its top ten account for under 2%. The CDR3 has 15 amino acids. Trimming took off 4 bases at V and 4 bases at J, with 16 bases between the two ends. The V gene's germline CDR1 is MDHEN and CDR2 SYDVKM. The sample was PBMCs. This chain uses TRBV28 with TRBJ1-2; possible D gene TRBD1, 5 bases. This receptor was taken from a man between 18 and 35 years old in good health and CMV-seronegative. CDR3 sequence (DNA): TGTGCCAGCAGTTCCCCCCCCGACAGAATCTATGGCTACACCTTC. The encoded protein is CASSSPPDRIYGYTF.